A selection of T cell receptor beta chains follows, all from one sample in a study of T cell responses to AZD1222 COVID-19 vaccine. TCRdb keeps only in-frame clones here, not all; method: immunoSEQ multiplex PCR. The data show around 110,000 clones, with 92% seen just once and 1.5% to 2% held by the top ten. The specimen was peripheral blood, collected 28 days after the second AZD1222 dose. These receptors all come from an adult who received the AZD1222 COVID-19 vaccine. The CDR3 runs from the conserved cysteine through the conserved F or W. The D gene is left open where the match is weak. Some rows have no size entry. The others give once, few or many, or a class for an expanded clone.

clone_size	v_call	j_call	d_call	cdr3_nt	cdr3_aa
once	TRBV3-1/TRBV3-2	TRBJ1-2	NA	TGTGCCAGCAGCCATGGGACATCTCACTATGGCTACACCTTC	CASSHGTSHYGYTF
once	TRBV5-1	TRBJ2-1	NA	TGCGCCAGCAGCACTCGGACAGGAGGGTCATACAATGAGCAGTTCTTC	CASSTRTGGSYNEQFF
NA	TRBV18	TRBJ2-2	NA	TGTGCCAGCTCACCACGGGGGACTGCCGCGGCCGGGGAGCTGTTTTTT	CASSPRGTAAAGELFF
once	TRBV2	TRBJ1-5	NA	TGTGCCAGCAGAGCCTATGAGGGCGGCCAGCCCCAGCATTTT	CASRAYEGGQPQHF
few	TRBV6-5	TRBJ2-7	NA	TGTGCCAGCAGTTATGATCCGGAACAGACCTACGAGCAGTACTTC	CASSYDPEQTYEQYF
NA	TRBV6-1	TRBJ1-1	NA	TGTGCCAGCAGTGCCTTTATGGTTGACAGCGCCGATGAAGCTTTCTTT	CASSAFMVDSADEAFF
NA	TRBV7-9	TRBJ2-7	NA	TGTGCCAGCAGCTCCCCTTCATCCGGACGGCTAACCTACGAGCAGTACTTC	CASSSPSSGRLTYEQYF
NA	TRBV3-1/TRBV3-2	TRBJ2-5	TRBD2	TGTGCCAGCAGCCAAGGAGCGGGAGTAGAGACCCAGTACTTC	CASSQGAGVETQYF
NA	TRBV7-8	TRBJ2-3	NA	TGTGCCAGCAGCTTAAGTAGTAGTTCGGGCACAGATACGCAGTATTTT	CASSLSSSSGTDTQYF
NA	TRBV29-1	TRBJ1-5	NA	TGCAGCGTTGGATCTAGCAATCAGCCCCAGCATTTT	CSVGSSNQPQHF
few	TRBV6-5	TRBJ1-4	TRBD1	TGTGCCAGCAAAGGGGGCGGTGAAAAACTGTTTTTT	CASKGGGEKLFF
NA	TRBV28	TRBJ2-1	NA	TGTGCCAGCGGCACGCAGAGCGGGTATTACAATGAGCAGTTCTTC	CASGTQSGYYNEQFF
NA	TRBV7-6	TRBJ2-5	NA	TGTGCCAGCAGCTTAGGGTGGAAAAGACAGAATCTTCAAGAGACCCAGTACTTC	CASSLGWKRQNLQETQYF
NA	TRBV2	TRBJ2-3	TRBD1	TGTGCCACGGGACAGGTGACAGATACGCAGTATTTT	CATGQVTDTQYF
NA	TRBV27	TRBJ1-5	NA	TGTGCCAGCAGTTTGACCGGGACACCCAAATTGCCCCAGCATTTT	CASSLTGTPKLPQHF
NA	TRBV25-1	TRBJ2-4	NA	TGTGCCAGCAGTGAGGTCGATGTCGGGTACAAGGGAGAAAACATTCAGTACTTC	CASSEVDVGYKGENIQYF
once	TRBV2	TRBJ1-1	NA	TGTGCCAGCAGTGAATTCGCAGGGAGGGCCACTGAAGCTTTCTTT	CASSEFAGRATEAFF
NA	TRBV7-9	TRBJ1-2	NA	TGTGCCAGCAGCCGTTGGGAAGGGGGCTACACCTTC	CASSRWEGGYTF
NA	TRBV10-3	TRBJ1-2	NA	TGTGCCATCAGTGAGTCGGAGGCAGACTATGGCTACACCTTC	CAISESEADYGYTF
NA	TRBV4-1	TRBJ2-1	TRBD2	TGCGCCAGCAGGCCCGGGACTAGCGGCAGACACTACAATGAGCAGTTCTTC	CASRPGTSGRHYNEQFF
NA	TRBV4-1	TRBJ2-3	TRBD2	TGCGCCAGCAGCCAAGATCAGGGGACTAGCGGGAGGGATACGCAGTATTTT	CASSQDQGTSGRDTQYF
NA	TRBV3-1/TRBV3-2	TRBJ1-1	NA	TGTGCCAGCAGCCAAGAGGTAGGTGCGTACACTGAAGCTTTCTTT	CASSQEVGAYTEAFF
once	TRBV11-3	TRBJ1-1	NA	TGTGCCAGCAGCTACTCCCAGAACACTGAAGCTTTCTTT	CASSYSQNTEAFF
once	TRBV10-3	TRBJ2-3	NA	TGTGCCATCAGTGCGGAGTTAGGGGATACGCAGTATTTT	CAISAELGDTQYF
NA	TRBV20-1	TRBJ2-5	NA	TGCAGTGCTAGAGAGGGGGTGGGCCAGTACTTC	CSAREGVGQYF
NA	TRBV19	TRBJ2-7	TRBD2	TGTGCCAGTAGTTTTAGGGAGCGGGGACCCACCTACGAGCAGTACTTC	CASSFRERGPTYEQYF
NA	TRBV13	TRBJ1-2	NA	TGTGCCAGCAGCCTTCCTGAGGGGTCCTATGGCTACACCTTC	CASSLPEGSYGYTF
few	TRBV4-1	TRBJ2-7	TRBD2	TGCGCCAGCAGCCAAGATTTTAGCGGGAGGGACGAGCAGTACTTC	CASSQDFSGRDEQYF
NA	TRBV5-5	TRBJ1-2	NA	TGTGCCAGCAGCTTGGGGGGCTTTGGTGGCTACACCTTC	CASSLGGFGGYTF
NA	TRBV4-1	TRBJ1-6	NA	TGCGCCAGCAGCCAAGATACGGGGGGCAGTTCACCCCTCCACTTT	CASSQDTGGSSPLHF
NA	TRBV7-3	TRBJ2-3	TRBD1	TGTGCCAGCAGCTTTGGGACAGGGGAGGCGACAGATACGCAGTATTTT	CASSFGTGEATDTQYF
NA	TRBV12-3/TRBV12-4	TRBJ2-7	NA	TGTGCCAGCAGTTTTTTTTCTGGACGGGAGCAGTACTTC	CASSFFSGREQYF
NA	TRBV7-9	TRBJ2-7	NA	TGTGCCAGCAGCAGAGTAGGAGGGGGGAACGTCAAGGGAAAGCTCTACGAGCAGTACTTC	CASSRVGGGNVKGKLYEQYF
NA	TRBV5-4	TRBJ1-2	NA	TGTGCCAGCAGCAGACGGACGCACTCTACCACGACTAACTATGGCTACACCTTC	CASSRRTHSTTTNYGYTF
NA	TRBV30	TRBJ1-4	NA	TGTGCCTGGAGTGTGGCAGTTGAAAAACTGTTTTTT	CAWSVAVEKLFF
NA	TRBV28	TRBJ1-1	NA	TGTGCCAGCAGTTTTTTGCTGAACACTGAAGCTTTCTTT	CASSFLLNTEAFF
NA	TRBV5-1	TRBJ1-3	NA	TGCGCCAGCAGCTTGGAGACAGGCTCTGGAAACACCATATATTTT	CASSLETGSGNTIYF
NA	TRBV5-1	TRBJ1-2	TRBD1	TGCGCCAGCAGCGGACAGGGGCTTGGCTATGGCTACACCTTC	CASSGQGLGYGYTF
NA	TRBV30	TRBJ1-6	NA	TGTGCCTGGAGTGTACGGCTGAACTCTCCCCTCCACTTT	CAWSVRLNSPLHF
once	TRBV27	TRBJ2-4	NA	TGTGCCAGCAGTATAACGACAGCGAGTCGAGCCAAAAACATTCAGTACTTC	CASSITTASRAKNIQYF
NA	TRBV4-1	TRBJ2-2	NA	TGCGCCAGCAGCCAAGTCAGACTAGATGGGGTTGCCGGGGAGCTGTTTTTT	CASSQVRLDGVAGELFF
NA	TRBV5-1	TRBJ1-4	NA	TGCGCCAGCAGCCCGATGGGGGTTTCTAATGAAAAACTGTTTTTT	CASSPMGVSNEKLFF
once	TRBV28	TRBJ2-2	TRBD2	TGTGCCAGCACGATAGCGGGAGATAACACCGGGGAGCTGTTTTTT	CASTIAGDNTGELFF